This TCR beta chain was retrieved from a study of cytomegalovirus exposure and HLA in healthy donors (dated by TCRdb to between 2016 and 2019). With respect to the entire study: An earlier analysis of approximately 640 of the donors reported more than 250 Gb of sequence data and some 120 million unique TCR beta sequences from about 200 million T cells. The study profiled the T cell repertoires of 666 subjects by immunosequencing and related them to cytomegalovirus serostatus. Among the roughly 380 genotyped donors, approximately 82% belonged to the genetic ancestry cluster associated with self-reported Caucasian donors. Rather than using new phenotypic data, the later analysis identified candidate immune exposures from TCR beta sequences and from how often those sequences occurred across donors. The study was designed to test whether signatures of past pathogen exposure could be identified by cataloging public T cell receptors. A later genetic analysis used genome-wide SNP genotypes for about three fifths of the 666 donors, treating that subset as a discovery cohort. High-throughput TCR immunosequencing, statistical association of individual TCRs with disease status, and machine learning were combined to predict cytomegalovirus infection status. Donor age, sex, ethnicity and CMV serostatus were collected together with the repertoire data. In addition to the first cohort of 666 subjects, a separate validation cohort of 130 or so different subjects was used. Every repertoire in the discovery cohort had been generated on one and the same sequencing platform. On average, roughly 240,000 unique TCR beta nucleotide sequences were sequenced per donor among several hundred genotyped donors of the cohort, with 15% to 20% of those sequences being non-productive. About 5 DR-DQ haplotypes were handled as single units for association and clustering, since linkage in the cohort was strong. About 280 gigabases of sequencing data and tens of millions of unique TCR sequences made up an early release that covered approximately 620 HLA-typed donors. A later analysis re-analyzed previously published TCR beta repertoires from about 600 donors and added high-resolution HLA genotyping to study TCR occurrence patterns. Typing coverage varied by locus: 629-630 donors for A, B, C, DRB1 and DQB1; approximately 560 for DQA1; more than 600 for DPA1; roughly 450 for DPB1. Both class I and class II loci were covered by HLA typing, at four-digit resolution. An earlier analysis of 500 to 650 of the donors applied high-throughput TCR beta sequencing to assess whether each TCR beta V gene segment acted as functional or pseudogenic.

The protocol used for the library was the immunoSEQ multiplex PCR assay. For the multiplex PCR, a mixture combining 60 forward primers for TCR Vbeta segments and 13 reverse primers for TCR Jbeta segments was used. A multiplex PCR assay on genomic DNA amplified the CDR3 region of rearranged TCR beta genes. Amplified TCR beta libraries were sequenced as 87-base-pair reads on the Illumina HiSeq System. Under the source paper's analysis protocol: Across the 670 or so repertoires, a later analysis counted 80 million or so unique TCR beta chains, around 10 million of which were shared by at least two donors. To remove PCR and sequencing errors, raw reads were error-corrected and collapsed into unique sequences using a nearest-neighbor algorithm that merged closely related sequences. Alignment of CDR3 sequences to IMGT reference sequences was used to assign V, D and J gene segments. Each retained sequence needed at least a six-nucleotide match to both a V gene segment and a J gene segment. A rearrangement was called productive if the CDR3 had no stop codons and remained in frame with V and J, and every other rearrangement was called non-productive. Following IMGT convention, CDR3 was defined as the stretch from the second conserved V-encoded cysteine up to the conserved J-encoded phenylalanine. In an earlier analysis of around 540 of the donors, sequences lacking an unambiguous match to a single V gene segment were excluded. An earlier analysis of under 750 of the donors called V segments functional above 56.7% productive rearrangements and segregating when the between-donor standard deviation exceeded 5%. A statistical classification framework was developed to diagnose cytomegalovirus status using the catalog of TCR beta chain sequences. A later analysis assigned V and J genes by comparing TCR nucleotide sequences with IMGT/GENE-DB human TR gene sequences. Using the TCRdist pipeline, a later analysis assigned CDR3 sequences along with most-parsimonious VDJ recombination scenarios. In a later analysis, every TCR beta chain was defined by the combination of its CDR3 amino acid sequence and its V-gene family, and reads without a unique V-gene family were dropped. In a later analysis, around 650 highly shared, low-generation-probability nucleotide sequences were removed to address suspected cross-contamination and a sequencing artifact. In a later analysis, a clonal expansion index was calculated for each public chain from normalized within-repertoire ranks of inferred template counts. In a later analysis, generation probabilities were computed using a VDJ recombination model fitted to out-of-frame rearrangements, and the results were checked against IGoR. In a later analysis, hypergeometric tests were used to score TCR-TCR, TCR-HLA and TCR-CMV co-occurrence, with a repertoire-size bias correction applied to TCR pairs. A later analysis estimated false discovery rates by permuting HLA or CMV assignments 20 times. In a later analysis, co-occurring TCRs were grouped using DBSCAN, with TCRdist sequence similarity added in when clustering inside HLA-allele-positive subsets. Repertoires with fewer than 30,000 or more than 120,000 public chains were left out of co-occurrence clustering, as were five repertoires with anomalous nucleotide sharing. Not all clones reach the TCRdb copy of this immuneACCESS table, which keeps in-frame sequences only. Checked studies attribute under half of the gap to unresolved V genes and leave the rest unexplained. That table furnishes V, J and clone size, whereas the DNA furnished D and trimming. In all, the sample holds about 140,000 clones, and around 80% of those were seen once. The ten largest clonotypes hold about 3.2% of the sample.

Taken from the germline V gene, the CDR1 and CDR2 loops are LGHNA and YNFKEQ. CDR3 length: 13 amino acids, cysteine to phenylalanine. Solely the CDR3 DNA is kept, with 39 bases framed from the first base. V loses 0 bases, J loses 9 bases, and the germline ends lie 10 bases apart. What the research found in general, with its limitations: HLA typing was unavailable for some donors at each locus, so association tests used only the typed subset. Across donors, most TCR sequences were observed very rarely, whereas some public TCRs were present in many individuals. Roughly uniform sequencing depth across donors was assumed in presence/absence analyses, although this assumption may not hold. A later analysis found that TCR association rates varied across HLA loci, with DRB1 alleles showing the most associated TCRs and HLA-C alleles the fewest. Correlated functional status among segregating V segments might reflect linkage disequilibrium, but an unknown experimental factor could not be ruled out. A later analysis found that HLA-associated TCR beta chains were more clonally expanded and had lower generation probabilities than equally common non-associated chains. The sequencing pipeline was judged likely to have produced a cluster of highly shared sequence variants as a technical artifact. A further reported finding was that TCR beta sequences accurately predicted the HLA-A and HLA-B alleles for most subjects in the first cohort. The 87-base-pair reads could not distinguish some IMGT-functional V segments, including TRBV6-2 and TRBV6-3, so those segments were excluded. A later analysis associated about 17,000 TCR beta sequences with specific HLA alleles at a false discovery rate of 0.05. A later analysis found that most CMV-associated TCR beta chains appeared HLA-restricted, with HLA associations seemingly driven largely by CMV exposure. Assigning TCR associations to individual alleles was difficult when HLA alleles, especially DR and DQ, strongly co-occurred. The study gave a list of 150 to 200 TCR beta chains associated with cytomegalovirus. Immune exposure information for the cohort was limited to CMV serostatus. Because counts were too low, about 17 rarely observed V segments, including chromosome 9 orphons, were excluded from the earlier analysis of some 590 of the donors. A later analysis reported that several top co-occurrence clusters appeared linked to parvovirus B19, influenza, CMV and Epstein-Barr virus. Cytomegalovirus status was reported to be diagnosed by the classifier with high specificity and sensitivity in both the original and validation cohorts. In vitro tests confirmed that a few of the cytomegalovirus-associated TCR beta chains recognize cytomegalovirus antigens. In this cohort, only TCR beta chains were sequenced, and detectable features were limited by the absence of alpha or paired-chain data. A later genetic analysis associated a missense DCLRE1C variant with V-gene and J-gene trimming of TCR beta chains, and an independent cohort replicated the association. The authors suggested that the approach could potentially be extended to other disease states and immunological phenotypes. In a later genetic analysis, fewer N-insertions in productive TCRs were reported among donors in an Asian-associated ancestry cluster than the roughly 700-donor mean. Broadly in line with IMGT annotations, most TCR beta V segments showed up in productive rearrangements about 87% or about 30% of the time in an earlier analysis of several hundred of the donors.

The cohort consisted of 670 or so healthy bone marrow donors. Cohort members were all nominally healthy when sampled, although unrecorded immune exposures were likely present. The donor tested CMV seropositive and was one of the 289 seropositive cohort members. Every donor gave a peripheral blood sample, and the peripheral blood mononuclear cells from that sample were used for TCR beta sequencing. The Qiagen DNeasy Blood Extraction Kit was used to extract genomic DNA from the blood cell samples. Note on this clone: Its antigen is currently not known. Base qualities are not provided; no much larger clone lies one nucleotide away.

The sample consisted of PBMCs. The sequence is built from TRBV4-2 and TRBJ2-3; the D gene is possibly TRBD2, with 5 bases matching. The TCR sequence derives from a man between 18 and 35 years old in good health and CMV-seropositive. The CDR3 amino acid sequence is: CASSQDFRETQYF. The bases read TGTGCCAGCAGCCAAGATTTCCGGGAAACGCAGTATTTT.